This T cell receptor (beta chain) is from a study of cytomegalovirus exposure and HLA in healthy donors. Looking at the study overall: Of all 400 or so donors who were genotyped, roughly 81% belonged to the Caucasian-associated ancestry cluster.

V trimming: 3 bases; J trimming: 8 bases; junction bases outside the gene matches: 6. The CDR3 runs 16 residues. CDR1 is LNHDA, CDR2 SQIVND, per germline (reference sequence). Overall study results and limits: A later analysis linked a missense DCLRE1C variant to TCR beta V- and J-gene trimming. An observed cluster of highly shared sequence variants was recorded as a likely sequencing artifact.

This PCR relied on a set of 60 Vbeta primers and 13 Jbeta primers. Sequencing used immunoSEQ multiplex PCR; TCRdb keeps in-frame clones, though not all of them. The sample includes approximately 150,000 clones, 83% of them seen just once. About this clone: Its cognate antigen is unknown.

The receptor was derived from a man aged 45-65 years in good health and CMV-seropositive. The chain has TRBV19 and TRBJ2-1; 14 bases are shared with TRBD2. Input material: PBMCs. The DNA of the CDR3 is TGTGCCAGTAGTATGACTAGCGGGGGGGCCTTGGATGAGCAGTTCTTC. Its protein product is CASSMTSGGALDEQFF. Full variable domain (remainder filled in from reference TRBV19 and TRBJ2-1): DGGITQSPKYLFRKEGQNVTLSCEQNLNHDAMYWYRQDPGQGLRLIYYSQIVNDFQKGDIAEGYSVSREKKESFPLTVTSAQKNPTAFYLCASSMTSGGALDEQFFGPGTRLTVL.